This entry lists 13 T cell receptor beta chains sequenced from one sample in a study of blood T cells in healthy people across ages (dated by TCRdb to about 2015). To prepare the library, 5' RACE was applied. TCRdb shows the sequencer as Illumina HiSeq 2500. A second 7 to 11 cycle PCR used a sample-barcoded 5' primer and a J-beta primer mix. The public reads were quality trimmed at Q25 with fastp and then assembled into clones with MiXCR by TCRdb, keeping productive beta chains. CDR3 protein duplicates are merged, each entry listing the most common genes and DNA. The sample contains over 1,200,000 distinct CDR3 sequences, roughly 64% of them found a single time. The top ten clonotypes cover 5.5% to 8% of the sample. The sequenced sample consisted of blood. These receptors were obtained from a man between 18 and 29 years old in good health.

The rearrangement links TRBV7-9 to TRBJ2-5; D is possibly TRBD2 (5 bases). Per germline, CDR1 SEHNR and CDR2 FQNEAQ (reference sequence). V was clipped by 5 bases and J by 11 bases, with 15 bases between them. CDR3 size: 12 residues. CDR3 region: CASSGRLGEQYF. CDR3 sequence (DNA): TGTGCCAGCAGCGGTAGACTCGGGGAGCAGTACTTC.

The chain couples TRBV20-1 to TRBJ1-3; no firm D call. There are 12 residues in the CDR3. Trimming took 0 bases from V and 8 from J, leaving 8 bases between them. The germline gives CDR1 DFQATT, CDR2 SNEGSKA (reference sequence). The CDR3 protein is CSARDFRDTIYF. The CDR3 DNA reads TGCAGTGCTAGAGATTTCCGGGACACCATATATTTT.

This clonotype was counted once. The chain couples TRBV13 to TRBJ2-7; 7 nucleotides line up with TRBD2. J lost 7 bases, V lost 4 bases, and 7 bases had no gene match. Germline CDR1 reads PRHDT; CDR2 reads FYEKMQ (reference sequence). CDR3 length: 13 residues. As DNA, the CDR3 is TGTGCCAGCAGCTGGGAGGGGAGGAATGAGCAGTACTTC. Translated, it gives CASSWEGRNEQYF.

A few counts support this clonotype. The rearrangement uses TRBV4-1 and TRBJ1-4, with 10 positions matching TRBD1. The ends lost 4 bases at V and 6 bases at J; junction bases unmatched: 8. The germline V gene has CDR1 MGHRA and CDR2 YSYEKL. The CDR3 consists of 16 residues. The CDR3: CASSRENGTGDEKLFF. The CDR3 region has the DNA TGCGCCAGCAGCCGCGAAAACGGGACAGGGGATGAAAAACTGTTTTTT.

V and J are TRBV5-1 and TRBJ1-1; 7 nucleotides match TRBD1. The CDR3 is 13 amino acids. V was pared by 9 bases and J by 0 bases, with 5 bases of the junction left unmatched. Germline CDR1 SGHRS, CDR2 YFSETQ. The CDR3 protein is CATRRGLNTEAFF. In DNA form, the CDR3 reads TGCGCCACCAGGAGGGGGCTGAACACTGAAGCTTTCTTT.

V and J are TRBV20-1 and TRBJ1-2; 8 bases agree with TRBD1. J lost 5 bases, V lost 6 bases, and 8 bases had no gene match. Germline assignment: CDR1 DFQATT and CDR2 SNEGSKA (reference sequence). The CDR3 contains 13 residues. CDR3 amino acids: CSAPDRERYGYTF. DNA for the CDR3: TGCAGTGCCCCGGACAGGGAACGTTATGGCTACACCTTC.

The chain employs TRBV7-2 and TRBJ1-2, with D possibly being TRBD1 (6 bases). V was shortened by 5 bases and J by 5 bases, with 9 bases between the two germline ends. The germline gives CDR1 SGHTA, CDR2 FQGNSA. The CDR3 is 12 residues long. CDR3: CASSRTEYGYTF. CDR3 DNA: TGTGCCAGCAGCAGGACAGAATATGGCTACACCTTC.

This clonotype appeared once. The chain has TRBV7-9 and TRBJ1-1; weak D call: TRBD1 (6 bases). The germline CDR1 and CDR2 sequences are SEHNR and FQNEAQ (reference sequence). The CDR3 covers 14 residues. Trimming pared 5 bases from V and 3 bases from J, leaving 13 bases between. CDR3 sequence (DNA): TGTGCCAGCAGCACCCCGGGACACGACACTGAAGCTTTCTTT. Protein sequence: CASSTPGHDTEAFF.

The rearrangement joins TRBV27 to TRBJ2-2, with D perhaps matching TRBD2 (5 bases). CDR1 and CDR2 from the germline V gene are MNHEY and SMNVEV (reference sequence). This CDR3 has 14 residues. V was cut by 8 bases and J by 0 bases, with 10 bases left in between. CDR3 residues: CASGTGTNTGELFF. In DNA form, the CDR3 reads TGTGCCAGCGGCACGGGAACGAACACCGGGGAGCTGTTTTTT.

CDR3 nucleotides: TGTGCCAGCGCAGGGGTGGACTATGGCTACACCTTC. It encodes CASAGVDYGYTF. The chain carries TRBV25-1 and TRBJ1-2; tentatively, D is TRBD1 (6 bases). The CDR3 totals 12 residues. CDR1 MGHDK and CDR2 SYGVNS come from the germline V gene. Trimming took off 8 bases at V and 3 bases at J, with 10 bases between the two ends.

J is TRBJ2-3 and V is TRBV27; either TRBD1 or TRBD2 may supply D (5 bases each). Trimming stripped 5 bases from V and 11 bases from J, with 11 bases between. The CDR3 is made up of 11 amino acids. Germline loops: CDR1 MNHEY, CDR2 SMNVEV (reference sequence). The DNA for the CDR3 is TGTGCCAGCAGTCTTGCAGGGAGGCAGTATTTT. Translated, it gives CASSLAGRQYF.

The chain recombines TRBV7-8 with TRBJ2-7; TRBD1 matches 9 bases. The V gene's germline CDR1 is SGHVS and CDR2 FQNEAQ. V lost 6 bases, J lost 7 bases, and 13 bases stayed unmatched. This CDR3 has 15 residues. CDR3 coding DNA: TGTGCCAGCAGACCCGGGACAGGGAAGACGGGGGAGCAGTACTTC. Protein sequence: CASRPGTGKTGEQYF.

The chain joins TRBV18 to TRBJ1-5; 9 nucleotides agree with TRBD1. The V and J ends lost 6 bases and 7 bases, in that order; junction bases with no gene match: 7. The CDR3 is 14 residues long. CDR1 and CDR2 (germline): KGHSH, LQKENI. CDR3: CASSDPGQGQPQHF. DNA of the CDR3: TGTGCCAGCTCCGACCCGGGACAGGGACAGCCCCAGCATTTT.